Below are 26 T cell receptor beta chains sequenced from a single sample in a study of T cells in Graves' hyperthyroidism and ophthalmopathy. Researchers amplified the TCR beta CDR3 regions from RNA transcripts. When the TCR CDR3 underwent first-round RT-PCR, the HTBI primer set was used. One entry per CDR3 protein results from TCRdb running MiXCR on the multiplex PCR reads. The sample has under 350,000 distinct CDR3 sequences, approximately 22% seen once; the top ten hold 50%. Sequencing input: blood. These receptors all come from a woman in her forties or fifties with Graves' hyperthyroidism.

In its sample, this clonotype was seen many times. This chain links TRBV28 with TRBJ1-2, with D possibly being TRBD1 (6 bases). Germline lookup yields CDR1 MDHEN and CDR2 SYDVKM. The V end was cut by 0 bases, the J end by 8 bases, with 13 bases between. The CDR3 is made up of 14 amino acids. The CDR3 nucleotides read TGTGCCAGCAGTTTATGGGGGGCGATACAGGGCTACACCTTC. Translation gives CASSLWGAIQGYTF.

This clonotype was observed a handful of times. The J gene is TRBJ2-1, the V gene TRBV5-1; TRBD1 matches at 8 bases. Germline V gene data show CDR1 as SGHRS and CDR2 as YFSETQ. The CDR3 loop spans 15 amino acids. The J segment lost 0 bases and the V segment lost 4 bases, leaving 3 bases of the junction unmatched. The CDR3 coding sequence is TGCGCCAGCAGCACAACAGGGGGCTCCTACAATGAGCAGTTCTTC. Its translation: CASSTTGGSYNEQFF.

In this sample, this clonotype turned up a few times. V gene TRBV29-1 combines with J gene TRBJ1-1; D ambiguous. The CDR3 totals 12 residues. V was clipped by 6 bases and J by 0 bases, with 8 bases between them. Looked up from germline, CDR1 is SQVTM and CDR2 is ANQGSEA. The CDR3 region is CSVGSLNTEAFF. CDR3 sequence (DNA): TGCAGCGTAGGGTCCTTGAACACTGAAGCTTTCTTT. Together with reference TRBV29-1 and TRBJ1-1, the CDR3 gives the full variable domain: SAVISQKPSRDICQRGTSLTIQCQVDSQVTMMFWYRQQPGQSLTLIATANQGSEATYESGFVIDKFPISRPNLTFSTLTVSNMSPEDSSIYLCSVGSLNTEAFFGQGTRLTVV.

The V and J genes are TRBV6-5 and TRBJ1-2; 7 bases are a match to TRBD1. The germline gives CDR1 MNHEY, CDR2 SVGAGI. The CDR3 contains 17 residues. V shed 2 bases, J shed 3 bases, and the junction held 12 bases outside the gene matches. CDR3 amino acids: CASSYAPGGQRYYGYTF. CDR3 bases: TGTGCCAGCAGTTACGCCCCAGGGGGGCAGAGATACTATGGCTACACCTTC.

This clonotype was detected ten times or more. Mismatch with germline at one junction end may stem from a read error. The genes are TRBV3-1 and TRBJ2-1; 11 bases agree with TRBD2. Germline CDR1 reads LGHDT; CDR2 reads YNNKEL (reference sequence). This CDR3 is 15 amino acids long. The CDR3 sequence is CASSAGLAAYTEQFF. The CDR3, as DNA: TGTGCCAGCAGCGCGGGACTAGCGGCTTACACTGAGCAGTTCTTC.

This clonotype came up many times. The chain employs TRBV20-1 and TRBJ2-1; TRBD1 might be the D (5 bases). V was cut by 3 bases and J by 7 bases, with 13 bases left in between. CDR1 is DFQATT and CDR2 is SNEGSKA in the germline V gene (reference sequence). This CDR3 comprises 13 residues. The CDR3 is CSARQAGWNEQFF. In nucleotides, the CDR3 is TGCAGTGCTAGGCAGGCAGGGTGGAATGAGCAGTTCTTC.

The sample holds many counts of this clonotype. The chain uses TRBV12-3 or TRBV12-4 and TRBJ2-2, with 8 bases lining up with TRBD2. The CDR3 extends over 15 amino acids. V dropped 7 bases and J dropped 5; count of bases not matched to a gene: 9. CDR3: CASKKSGRQTGELFF. The CDR3 bases are TGTGCCAGCAAAAAAAGCGGGAGACAAACCGGGGAGCTGTTTTTT.

The chain employs TRBV3-1 and TRBJ1-6; tentatively, D is TRBD1 (5 bases). Between the trimmed V and J ends, which lost 3 bases and 10 bases, there was a span of 7 bases. Germline assignment: CDR1 LGHDT and CDR2 YNNKEL (reference sequence). The CDR3 is made up of 12 amino acids. Written as DNA, the CDR3 is TGTGCCAGCAGCCATAGGGGATCACCCCTCCACTTT. Residues: CASSHRGSPLHF.

A few counts support this clonotype. This chain joins TRBV6-1 and TRBJ2-4; D is ambiguous. V gave up 1 base and J gave up 0 bases, with 13 bases separating them. Looked up from germline, CDR1 is MNHNS and CDR2 is SASEGT. The CDR3 has 17 residues. DNA for the CDR3: TGTGCCAGCAGTGAAGGTACAGCCAATCTAGCCAAAAACATTCAGTACTTC. It is translated as CASSEGTANLAKNIQYF.

This clonotype was detected many times. DNA of the CDR3: TGTGCCTGGACCCCAAAGGGTAGAGCCTACGAGCAGTACTTC. It specifies CAWTPKGRAYEQYF. V gene TRBV30 combines with J gene TRBJ2-7; no reliable D call. The CDR3 length is 14 residues. Germline CDR1 reads GTSNPN; CDR2 reads SVGIG (reference sequence). V was shortened by 4 bases and J by 2 bases, with 15 bases between the two germline ends.

In its sample, this clonotype was seen a few times. The junction shows a germline mismatch at one end, possibly a read error. The genes are TRBV7-7 and TRBJ2-7, with 7 bases matching TRBD2. Germline V gene lookup returns CDR1 SSHAT and CDR2 FNYEAQ (reference sequence). CDR3 length: 15 residues. The CDR3 reads CASSFREAPLYEQYF. The DNA for the CDR3 is TGTGCTAGCAGCTTCCGGGAGGCCCCTCTCTACGAGCAGTACTTC.

This sequence joins TRBV28 and TRBJ2-7, with D uncertain. This CDR3 spans 14 amino acids. With 1 base removed from V and 2 bases from J, the gap between germline ends came to 9 bases. Germline V gives CDR1 MDHEN, CDR2 SYDVKM. CDR3 bases: TGTGCCAGCAGTTTATTGGGCAGCGCCTACGAGCAGTACTTC. Encoded protein: CASSLLGSAYEQYF.

This clonotype was detected many times. This chain joins TRBV14 and TRBJ2-7; D ambiguous. Germline CDR1 SGHDN, CDR2 FVKESK. CDR3 length equals 12 residues. V shed 5 bases and J shed 2 bases, with 7 bases lying between them. The CDR3 DNA reads TGTGCCAGCAGCAAAATCCCCTACGAGCAGTACTTC. Its protein is CASSKIPYEQYF.

This clonotype was observed at least ten times. This chain joins TRBV5-1 and TRBJ2-1; 8 nucleotides agree with TRBD2. This CDR3 has 15 amino acids. With V trimmed by 2 bases and J by 4 bases, 5 bases remained unmatched. Germline V lookup: CDR1 SGHRS, CDR2 YFSETQ. CDR3 sequence reads: CASSFGGGPYNEQFF. CDR3 DNA: TGCGCCAGCAGCTTCGGCGGGGGGCCGTACAATGAGCAGTTCTTC.

The V and J genes are TRBV5-8 and TRBJ2-7; 10 nucleotides agree with TRBD1. Germline V gives CDR1 SGHTS, CDR2 YDEGEE. V was pared by 4 bases and J by 4 bases, with 8 bases of the junction left unmatched. This CDR3 contains 15 residues. The CDR3 here is CASSAPGQGMYEQYF. Written as DNA, the CDR3 is TGTGCCAGCAGCGCACCGGGACAGGGGATGTACGAGCAGTACTTC.

This clonotype was detected ten times or more. V gene TRBV7-2 combines with J gene TRBJ1-2, with D unclear. Trimming stripped 1 base from V and 5 bases from J, with 11 bases between. This CDR3 region has 14 residues. Germline loops: CDR1 SGHTA, CDR2 FQGNSA. CDR3: CASSLGQDEYGYTF. DNA for the CDR3: TGTGCCAGCAGCTTAGGCCAGGACGAATATGGCTACACCTTC.

In this sample, this clonotype turned up many times. V and J are TRBV7-9 and TRBJ2-3; TRBD1 or TRBD2 may be the D gene (5 bases each). Per the germline V gene, CDR1 is SEHNR and CDR2 is FQNEAQ (reference sequence). The CDR3 has 15 residues. V was pared by 0 bases and J by 6 bases, with 13 bases between. The CDR3 is CASSLAGPLGDTQYF. CDR3 coding DNA: TGTGCCAGCAGCTTAGCGGGACCGCTAGGGGATACGCAGTATTTT.

The rearrangement joins TRBV5-1 to TRBJ2-7, with TRBD2 matching 12 bases. J was trimmed by 7 bases and V by 5 bases; bases with no gene match: 13. Germline CDR1 and CDR2: SGHRS and YFSETQ. The CDR3 is 16 residues long. In nucleotides, the CDR3 is TGCGCCAGCAGTCCACTAGCGGGAGGACTTGTGTGGGAGCAGTACTTC. It is translated as CASSPLAGGLVWEQYF.

V is TRBV11-2 and J is TRBJ2-4; 9 bases fit TRBD1. The CDR3 spans 12 residues. The J segment lost 14 bases and the V segment lost 5 bases, leaving 7 bases of the junction unmatched. Per germline, CDR1 SGHAT and CDR2 FQNNGV. This CDR3 reads CASSEGQGTKYF. The CDR3 DNA reads as TGTGCCAGCAGCGAAGGACAGGGGACTAAGTACTTC.

This clonotype was seen many times. V is TRBV2 and J is TRBJ2-3; tentative D call: TRBD1 (6 bases). Germline CDR1 is SNHLY and CDR2 is FYNNEI. The CDR3 has 13 amino acids. Trimming left V 6 bases short and J 4 bases short, with 11 bases between. The DNA of the CDR3 is TGTGCCAGCAGCAGAGCAGGGGCAGATACGCAGTATTTT. Translation gives CASSRAGADTQYF.

The table lists this clonotype with many counts. V gene TRBV12-3 or TRBV12-4 combines with J gene TRBJ1-6, with D unresolved. This CDR3 has 18 residues. The germline V and J ends were trimmed by 1 base and 0 bases, with 13 bases remaining between them. CDR3 sequence: CASSLGSPGSSYNSPLHF. In DNA form, the CDR3 reads TGTGCCAGCAGTTTAGGGTCTCCGGGGAGCTCCTATAATTCACCCCTCCACTTT.

In its sample, this clonotype was seen a few times. CDR3 in amino acids: CASRGQGALNEQFF. Written as DNA, the CDR3 is TGTGCCAGCAGGGGACAGGGGGCTTTAAATGAGCAGTTCTTC. The chain joins TRBV5-8 to TRBJ2-1, with 12 bases fitting TRBD1. The CDR3 runs to 14 residues. CDR1 SGHTS and CDR2 YDEGEE come from the germline V gene. V lost 5 bases, J lost 7 bases, and 4 bases stayed unmatched.

The sample holds many counts of this clonotype. The chain uses TRBV5-1 and TRBJ2-2; 14 bases are shared with TRBD2. V lost 4 bases to trimming and J lost 6 bases; unmatched junction nucleotides: 5. This CDR3 spans 16 amino acids. Per the germline V gene, CDR1 is SGHRS and CDR2 is YFSETQ. CDR3 bases: TGCGCCAGCAGCCCTGGACTAGCGGGAGGATCCGGGGAGCTGTTTTTT. It encodes CASSPGLAGGSGELFF.

Ten or more counts support this clonotype. DNA for the CDR3: TGTGCCAGCAGCCAAGACTTCGCCGGGGAGCTGTTTTTT. It yields the protein CASSQDFAGELFF. The chain combines TRBV4-2 with TRBJ2-2; D gene unclear. The length of the CDR3 is 13 residues. Germline-derived CDR1 and CDR2 are LGHNA and YNFKEQ. With 0 bases removed from V and 6 bases from J, the gap between germline ends came to 5 bases.

The rearrangement joins TRBV24-1 to TRBJ2-3; perhaps TRBD2 as D (5 bases). Between the trimmed V and J ends, which lost 2 bases and 8 bases, there was a span of 10 bases. Germline V CDR1 and CDR2: KGHDR, SFDVKD. The CDR3 has 13 residues. CDR3 in amino acids: CATSDWSRGTQYF. The CDR3 DNA is TGTGCCACCAGTGATTGGTCACGGGGTACGCAGTATTTT.

The V gene is TRBV20-1, the J gene TRBJ2-3; 13 bases match TRBD2. V lost 4 bases and J lost 5; bases outside the gene matches: 6. The CDR3 extends over 15 amino acids. Per germline, CDR1 DFQATT and CDR2 SNEGSKA (reference sequence). CDR3 nucleotide sequence: TGCAGTGCTACCGGGACTAGCGGGGTGGGAGATACGCAGTATTTT. Amino acid sequence: CSATGTSGVGDTQYF.